These 17 T cell receptor beta chains share one sample of origin, sequenced in a study of cytomegalovirus exposure and HLA in healthy donors. The PCR was carried out with 60 Vbeta primers and 13 Jbeta primers. The method was immunoSEQ multiplex PCR; TCRdb's version includes in-frame clones alone and lacks a portion of them. Seen here are roughly 100,000 clones, roughly 70% observed once, and the top ten hold 2.5% to 3.5%. Sequencing used PBMCs. These receptors originate from a male donor in good health and CMV-seropositive.

This chain links TRBV15 with TRBJ2-1, with D perhaps matching TRBD1 (6 bases). The CDR3 totals 13 residues. CDR1 and CDR2 (germline): LNHNV, YYDKDF (reference sequence). V dropped 4 bases and J dropped 6 bases, with 10 bases sitting between them. The CDR3 reads CATSMKQGNEQFF. The CDR3 DNA reads TGTGCCACCAGCATGAAACAGGGCAATGAGCAGTTCTTC.

A note on this clone: Mismatch with germline at one junction end may stem from a read error. The rearrangement joins TRBV2 to TRBJ1-5; 9 positions agree with TRBD1. CDR1 SNHLY and CDR2 FYNNEI come from the germline V gene. This CDR3 has 15 amino acids. DNA for the CDR3: TGTGCCAGCAGGACCCCGGGACAGGGTCAACAGCCCCAGAATTTT. Its translation is CASRTPGQGQQPQNF.

This clone was seen only once. CDR3 nucleotides: TGTGCCAGCAGTTACTCTCTCGCGCGGTGGCAGTTCTTC. Its protein is CASSYSLARWQFF. The V and J genes are TRBV6-5 and TRBJ2-1, with D uncertain. V lost 0 bases, J lost 12 bases, and 12 bases lay in between. The CDR3 totals 13 residues. The V gene's germline CDR1 is MNHEY and CDR2 SVGAGI.

Here the CDR3 DNA reads TGTGCCAGCAGCTTGGCCCAGGGCTACGAGCAGTACTTC. This encodes CASSLAQGYEQYF. This chain joins TRBV5-6 and TRBJ2-7; D might be TRBD1 (5 bases). V was trimmed by 0 bases and J by 3 bases, leaving 7 bases between them. This CDR3 has 13 residues. The germline CDR1 and CDR2 sequences are SGHDT and YYEEEE.

Only one count was recorded for this clone. This rearrangement joins TRBV5-4 to TRBJ2-5; 12 bases map to TRBD1. The CDR3 spans 14 residues. V gave up 5 bases and J gave up 3 bases; unmatched junction bases: 2. Germline V gene lookup returns CDR1 SGHNT and CDR2 YYREEE (reference sequence). CDR3: CASRGTGGEETQYF. CDR3 nucleotide sequence: TGTGCCAGCAGGGGGACAGGGGGCGAAGAGACCCAGTACTTC.

This sequence joins TRBV2 and TRBJ1-1; TRBD1 aligns across 12 bases. CDR3 length equals 13 residues. V dropped 6 bases and J dropped 4; count of bases not matched to a gene: 0. Germline V gene data show CDR1 as SNHLY and CDR2 as FYNNEI. This CDR3 is CASRGQGATEAFF. CDR3 in DNA: TGTGCCAGCAGGGGACAGGGGGCCACTGAAGCTTTCTTT.

The CDR3 is CASSSRGANTDTQYF. CDR3 in DNA: TGTGCCAGCAGTTCTCGGGGGGCCAACACAGATACGCAGTATTTT. The J gene is TRBJ2-3, the V gene TRBV27, with D possibly being TRBD2 (7 bases). The CDR3 is 15 residues long. Deletions cut 4 bases from V and 2 bases from J, with 13 bases between. Germline lookup yields CDR1 MNHEY and CDR2 SMNVEV (reference sequence).

V is TRBV28 and J is TRBJ1-1; maybe TRBD1 (6 bases). The CDR3 has 17 residues. The germline gives CDR1 MDHEN, CDR2 SYDVKM. V lost 2 bases, J lost 0 bases, and 16 bases lay in between. The CDR3 DNA reads as TGTGCCAGCAGTTTAATTTACATTGACAGGTTGAACACTGAAGCTTTCTTT. It codes for CASSLIYIDRLNTEAFF.

This clone was recorded once. The chain uses TRBV7-6 and TRBJ2-2; maybe TRBD2 (6 bases). Germline V gene sequence: CDR1 SGHVS, CDR2 FNYEAQ. The CDR3 has 16 amino acids. Trimming pared 1 base from V and 5 bases from J, leaving 14 bases between. CDR3 protein: CASSLDQGGTTGELFF. The CDR3 region has the DNA TGTGCCAGCAGCTTAGATCAAGGCGGGACGACCGGGGAGCTGTTTTTT.

The chain uses TRBV27 and TRBJ2-7; 7 bases line up with TRBD2. The CDR3 is made up of 12 amino acids. CDR1 and CDR2 from the germline V gene are MNHEY and SMNVEV (reference sequence). V trimming: 6 bases; J trimming: 7 bases; junction bases outside the gene matches: 6. The CDR3 protein is CASSPLGGEQYF. The CDR3 region has the DNA TGTGCCAGCAGCCCCTTGGGGGGGGAGCAGTACTTC.

This clone has a handful of counts. This rearrangement joins TRBV28 to TRBJ1-1; TRBD1 aligns across 8 bases. There are 14 residues in the CDR3. CDR1 and CDR2 (germline): MDHEN, SYDVKM. The J segment lost 7 bases and the V segment lost 6 bases, leaving 10 bases of the junction unmatched. The CDR3 region has the DNA TGTGCCAGCAGCTCGACAGGGGCTCGTTTTGAAGCTTTCTTT. Residues: CASSSTGARFEAFF.

DNA for the CDR3: TGTGCCAGCAGCGTTAGCGGGGCCACAGATACGCAGTATTTT. It specifies CASSVSGATDTQYF. The chain links TRBV9 to TRBJ2-3, with TRBD2 matching over 8 bases. From germline, CDR1 is SGDLS and CDR2 YYNGEE. V dropped 2 bases and J dropped 2; count of bases not matched to a gene: 1. There are 14 residues in the CDR3.

The CDR3 sequence: CASGWGGRSYEQYF. CDR3 bases: TGTGCCAGTGGATGGGGAGGGAGGAGCTACGAGCAGTACTTC. The chain carries TRBV19 and TRBJ2-7, with 7 bases matching TRBD2. Germline CDR1 is LNHDA and CDR2 is SQIVND (reference sequence). The CDR3 totals 14 residues. V lost 8 bases and J lost 3; bases outside the gene matches: 10. The whole variable domain, remainder taken from reference TRBV19 and TRBJ2-7, is DGGITQSPKYLFRKEGQNVTLSCEQNLNHDAMYWYRQDPGQGLRLIYYSQIVNDFQKGDIAEGYSVSREKKESFPLTVTSAQKNPTAFYLCASGWGGRSYEQYFGPGTRLTVT.

This chain links TRBV6-5 with TRBJ2-7; D possibly corresponds to TRBD1 (5 bases). V lost 6 bases and J lost 2, with 11 bases in between. The CDR3 sequence is 13 residues long. Looked up from germline, CDR1 is MNHEY and CDR2 is SVGAGI. CDR3 nucleotides: TGTGCCAGCAGCGGCAGGGAAACCTACGAGCAGTACTTC. Amino acid sequence: CASSGRETYEQYF.

The chain employs TRBV6-1 and TRBJ2-7; 7 bases map to TRBD1. The CDR3 spans 13 residues. V was pared by 4 bases and J by 7 bases, with 7 bases of the junction left unmatched. Germline V gives CDR1 MNHNS, CDR2 SASEGT. This chain's CDR3 is CASSVRQGGEQYF. The CDR3 coding sequence is TGTGCCAGCAGTGTAAGACAGGGCGGGGAGCAGTACTTC.

This clone occurred many times. CDR3 sequence reads: CASSIVQNTEAFF. The CDR3 DNA follows: TGTGCCAGTAGTATAGTACAGAACACTGAAGCTTTCTTT. The gene calls are TRBV19 and TRBJ1-1; D call uncertain. The ends were cut back, 1 base at V and 1 base at J, with 4 bases in the middle. Germline V gives CDR1 LNHDA, CDR2 SQIVND (reference sequence). The CDR3 contains 13 residues. The full variable domain, with the rest looked up from reference TRBV19 and TRBJ1-1, is DGGITQSPKYLFRKEGQNVTLSCEQNLNHDAMYWYRQDPGQGLRLIYYSQIVNDFQKGDIAEGYSVSREKKESFPLTVTSAQKNPTAFYLCASSIVQNTEAFFGQGTRLTVV.

This chain uses TRBV5-4 with TRBJ2-7; 8 bases agree with TRBD2. V lost 5 bases and J lost 7; bases outside the gene matches: 14. This CDR3 region has 15 residues. Germline CDR1 reads SGHNT; CDR2 reads YYREEE (reference sequence). The CDR3 DNA reads as TGTGCCAGCAGGTCCACCGGGACTAGGAGGGGGGAGCAGTACTTC. Translation: CASRSTGTRRGEQYF.